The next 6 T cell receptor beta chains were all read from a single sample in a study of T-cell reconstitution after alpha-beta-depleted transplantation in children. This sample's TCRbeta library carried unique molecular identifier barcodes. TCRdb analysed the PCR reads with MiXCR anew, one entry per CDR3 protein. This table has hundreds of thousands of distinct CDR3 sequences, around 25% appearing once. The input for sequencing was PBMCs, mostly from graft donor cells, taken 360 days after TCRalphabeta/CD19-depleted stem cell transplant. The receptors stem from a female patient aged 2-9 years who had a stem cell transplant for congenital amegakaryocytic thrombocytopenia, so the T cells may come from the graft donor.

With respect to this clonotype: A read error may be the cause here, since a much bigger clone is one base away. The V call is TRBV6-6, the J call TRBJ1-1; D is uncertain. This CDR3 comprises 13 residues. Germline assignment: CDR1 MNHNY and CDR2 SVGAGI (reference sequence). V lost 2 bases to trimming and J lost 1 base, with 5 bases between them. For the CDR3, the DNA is TGTGCCAGCAGTTACAGGAGGAACACTGAAGCTTTCTTT. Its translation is CASSYRRNTEAFF.

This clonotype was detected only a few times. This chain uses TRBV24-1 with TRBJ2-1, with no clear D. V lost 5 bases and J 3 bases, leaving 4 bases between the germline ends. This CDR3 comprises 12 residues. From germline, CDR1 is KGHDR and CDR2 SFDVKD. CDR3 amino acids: CATSGNYNEQFF. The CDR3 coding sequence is TGTGCCACCAGTGGAAACTACAATGAGCAGTTCTTC.

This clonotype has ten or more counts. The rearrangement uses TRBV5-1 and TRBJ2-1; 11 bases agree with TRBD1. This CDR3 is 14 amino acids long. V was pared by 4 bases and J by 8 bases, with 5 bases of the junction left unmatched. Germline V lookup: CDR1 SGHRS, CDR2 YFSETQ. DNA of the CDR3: TGCGCCAGCAGCGCAGGACAGGGGGCATATGAGCAGTTCTTC. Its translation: CASSAGQGAYEQFF.

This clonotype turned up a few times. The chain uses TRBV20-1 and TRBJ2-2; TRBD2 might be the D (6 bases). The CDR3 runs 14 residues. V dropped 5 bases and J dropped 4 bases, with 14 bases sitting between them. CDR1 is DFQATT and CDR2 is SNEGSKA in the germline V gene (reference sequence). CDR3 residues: CSAGEEVGTGELFF. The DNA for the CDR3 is TGCAGTGCTGGGGAGGAGGTCGGCACCGGGGAGCTGTTTTTT.

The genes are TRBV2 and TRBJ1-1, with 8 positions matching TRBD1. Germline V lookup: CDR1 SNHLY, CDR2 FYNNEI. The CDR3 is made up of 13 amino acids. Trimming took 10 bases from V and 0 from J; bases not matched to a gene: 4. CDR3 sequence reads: CATGTGLNTEAFF. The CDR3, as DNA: TGTGCCACCGGGACAGGTTTGAACACTGAAGCTTTCTTT.

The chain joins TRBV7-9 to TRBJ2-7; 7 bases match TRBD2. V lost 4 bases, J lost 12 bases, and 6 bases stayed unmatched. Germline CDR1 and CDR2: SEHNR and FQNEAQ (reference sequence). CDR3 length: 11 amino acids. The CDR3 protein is CASSWGGDWYF. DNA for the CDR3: TGTGCCAGCAGCTGGGGGGGAGACTGGTACTTC.